A selection of T cell receptor beta chains follows, all from one sample in a study of shared clonotypes between healthy human individuals. Sequenced by immunoSEQ multiplex PCR; TCRdb stores in-frame clones only, minus some. The table has some 1,900,000 clones, approximately 94% seen once. Sequencing was done on a sample of naive CD8+ T cells sorted from blood. These receptors were collected from a man younger than 35 in good health. The CDR3 runs from the conserved cysteine through the conserved F or W. The D gene is left open where the match is weak.

D	V	J	CDR3
.	TRBV13	TRBJ1-1	CASSPSLGKGLAEAFF
.	TRBV27	TRBJ1-4	CASSLLGTNEKLFF
.	TRBV19	TRBJ1-1	CASSLIMGPPEAFF
.	TRBV5-4	TRBJ2-7	CASSFSGEQYF
TRBD1	TRBV27	TRBJ1-6	CASSITGVNSPLHF
TRBD1	TRBV9	TRBJ1-1	CASSPQGQGGTEAFF
.	TRBV14	TRBJ2-2	CASSQDPGAGGELFF
.	TRBV2	TRBJ2-7	CASSEGTSWYEQYF
TRBD1	TRBV4-1	TRBJ1-1	CASSHHPGQGSNTEAFF
.	TRBV28	TRBJ1-2	CASRLGYGYTF
TRBD2	TRBV9	TRBJ2-1	CASSVDGLAFNEQFF
.	TRBV13	TRBJ2-2	CASSPSRRGTGELFF
.	TRBV6-6	TRBJ2-3	CASSWLQGGTDTQYF
.	TRBV27	TRBJ2-7	CASSAGGVPYEQYF
.	TRBV19	TRBJ1-1	CASSILGTEAFF
TRBD2	TRBV5-4	TRBJ2-1	CASSSLAGGLSNEQFF
.	TRBV18	TRBJ2-1	CASSPGTEQFF
TRBD1	TRBV2	TRBJ2-7	CASSATPGGQGDARYEQYF
.	TRBV5-4	TRBJ1-2	CASSLEHPTGSYGYTF
.	TRBV5-1	TRBJ2-2	CASSHDSPTGELFF
.	TRBV11-2	TRBJ2-7	CASSLVSSGYEQYF
TRBD2	TRBV27	TRBJ2-1	CASSLSSSGNFYVDEQFF
TRBD1	TRBV11-2	TRBJ1-2	CASSRHGGGSDYGYTF
.	TRBV9	TRBJ1-4	CASSVSGTNEKLFF
.	TRBV10-1	TRBJ2-7	CASSELSAYEQYF
.	TRBV7-2	TRBJ2-3	CASSWVTSTDTQYF
TRBD1	TRBV5-4	TRBJ2-1	CASSPETGGEQFF
.	TRBV7-3	TRBJ2-2	CASSPEWSTGELFF
TRBD1	TRBV10-3	TRBJ1-5	CAISESGTGRKEDQPQHF
.	TRBV4-2	TRBJ1-1	CASSKTVNTEAFF
TRBD1	TRBV7-9	TRBJ2-2	CASSYRGHTGELFF
.	TRBV7-9	TRBJ2-7	CASSLTTGSYEQYF
TRBD1	TRBV27	TRBJ1-4	CASSSRYNPSGQGGEKLFF
TRBD1	TRBV4-3	TRBJ1-1	CASSQDFPGQPNTEAFF
.	TRBV30	TRBJ1-2	CAWRSVGDYGYTF
.	TRBV7-9	TRBJ2-3	CASSSRTDSTDTQYF
.	TRBV13	TRBJ1-2	CASSLGRGWGLNYGYTF
.	TRBV4-3	TRBJ1-2	CASSQDWGLADYGYTF
TRBD2	TRBV27	TRBJ2-3	CASSPSAGEFTDTQYF
.	TRBV9	TRBJ2-3	CASSVYPGTTSDTQYF
.	TRBV28	TRBJ2-5	CASSLASQGLTQYF
TRBD1	TRBV10-1	TRBJ2-2	CASGPGQGLNTGELFF
.	TRBV27	TRBJ2-5	CASSPLVGDRETQYF
.	TRBV19	TRBJ1-4	CASSPGGPATNEKLFF